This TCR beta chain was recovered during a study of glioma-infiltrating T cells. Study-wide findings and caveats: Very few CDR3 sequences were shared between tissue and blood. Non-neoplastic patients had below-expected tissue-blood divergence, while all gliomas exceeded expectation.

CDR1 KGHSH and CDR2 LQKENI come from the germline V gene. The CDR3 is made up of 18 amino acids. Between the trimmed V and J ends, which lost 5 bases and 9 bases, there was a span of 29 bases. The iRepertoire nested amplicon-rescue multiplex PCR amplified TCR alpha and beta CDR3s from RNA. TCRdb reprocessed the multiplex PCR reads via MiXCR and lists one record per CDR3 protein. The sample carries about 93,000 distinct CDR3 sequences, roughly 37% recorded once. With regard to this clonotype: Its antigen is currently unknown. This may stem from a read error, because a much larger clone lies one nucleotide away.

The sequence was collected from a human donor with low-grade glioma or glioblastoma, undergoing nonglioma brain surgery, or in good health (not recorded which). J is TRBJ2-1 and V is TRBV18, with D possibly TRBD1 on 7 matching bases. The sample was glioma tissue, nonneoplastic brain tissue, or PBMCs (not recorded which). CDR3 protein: CASSAQGGIAAFWSEQFF. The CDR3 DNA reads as TGTGCCAGCTCAGCGCAAGGGGGCATAGCGGCCTTTTGGAGTGAGCAGTTCTTC.